This T cell receptor (beta chain) was recovered during a study of post-analysis software for immune sequencing data. Findings of the study overall: Patients with multiple sclerosis recorded significantly lower normalized Chao1 diversity than controls, the study found. The five TRBV segments detected at higher frequency in patients than in controls included TRBV5-6, TRBV5-1 and TRBV20-1. Batch-matched samples strongly co-clustered by F measure.

The CDR3 covers 16 residues. Germline trimming cut 0 bases from V and 8 bases from J; bases unmatched to any gene: 9. Germline CDR1 and CDR2: LGHNA and YSLEER. On this clonotype itself: The antigen remains undetermined.

Unique molecular identifiers were carried by the TCR beta cDNA libraries. TCRdb analysed the PCR reads with MiXCR anew, one entry per CDR3 protein. The sample lists approximately 350,000 distinct CDR3 sequences, less than 35% occurring once. Sequences were obtained from blood. The rearrangement joins TRBV4-3 to TRBJ1-4; 7 positions match TRBD1. The origin of this receptor is a girl under 18 with multiple sclerosis. CDR3 residues: CASSQDWTGRREKLFF. The DNA of the CDR3 is TGCGCCAGCAGCCAAGATTGGACAGGCCGCAGGGAAAAACTGTTTTTT.